Listed below are T cell receptor beta chains from one sample, sequenced in a study of shared clonotypes between healthy human individuals. Measured with immunoSEQ multiplex PCR; TCRdb has only the in-frame clones, and not every one. Among hundreds of thousands of clones listed, 85% to 95% were seen once. The source material was naive CD8+ T cells sorted from blood. The receptors were gathered from a woman between 25 and 40 years old in good health. Each CDR3 is given with its conserved first and last residue. D genes are given only for firm matches. Where a row states a size, it is once, few, many or the class of an expanded clone; other rows omit it.

d_call clone_size j_call v_call cdr3_nt cdr3_aa
TRBD1 NA TRBJ1-2 TRBV14 TGTGCCAGCAGCCAGGACAGGGGTAGTGGCTACACCTTC CASSQDRGSGYTF
NA NA TRBJ2-7 TRBV10-3 TGTGCCATCTCCGACGGAAATAAGATGGGCGAGCAGTACTTC CAISDGNKMGEQYF
NA NA TRBJ1-2 TRBV6-1 TGTGCCAGCACCTTCGACACCGGCTATGGCTACACCTTC CASTFDTGYGYTF
NA NA TRBJ1-1 TRBV28 TGTGCCAGCAGCCTCGGGGGTCGAACTGAAGCTTTCTTT CASSLGGRTEAFF
NA NA TRBJ1-1 TRBV28 TGTGCCAGCAGTCCCTACATCTCGAACACTGAAGCTTTCTTT CASSPYISNTEAFF
NA NA TRBJ1-5 TRBV19 TGTGCCAGTAGGTATGGGTTATATAGCAATCAGCCCCAGCATTTT CASRYGLYSNQPQHF
TRBD2 NA TRBJ2-7 TRBV27 TGTGCCAGCAGTTTTATCCCACTAGCGGGACGCGGGGAGCAGTACTTC CASSFIPLAGRGEQYF
NA once TRBJ2-3 TRBV7-9 TGTGCCAGCAGCCAACTGACAGGGAGGGATAGCACAGATACGCAGTATTTT CASSQLTGRDSTDTQYF
NA NA TRBJ1-4 TRBV11-3 TGTGCCAGCAGCAGACCGGGGGGCCGAAATAATGAAAAACTGTTTTTT CASSRPGGRNNEKLFF
NA NA TRBJ2-7 TRBV2 TGTGCCGGTAGCTGGGGGTCGGGCGGAGGGACCTACGAGCAGTACTTC CAGSWGSGGGTYEQYF
NA NA TRBJ2-2 TRBV14 TGTGCCAGCAGCCTCAAGACTTACCTGGACACCGGGGAGCTGTTTTTT CASSLKTYLDTGELFF